These 16 T cell receptor beta chains came from one sample sequenced in a study of T cells in Graves' hyperthyroidism and ophthalmopathy. Using RNA transcripts as the source, TCR beta CDR3 regions were amplified. The study used the HTBI primer set for a first-round RT-PCR of the TCR CDR3. A single record per CDR3 protein comes from TCRdb applying MiXCR to the multiplex PCR reads. The repertoire holds around 280,000 distinct CDR3 sequences, with less than 15% as singletons. Sample: blood. Receptors were obtained from a woman in her 30s with Graves' hyperthyroidism that later progressed to Graves' ophthalmopathy.

This clonotype was detected a few times. The V call is TRBV5-4, the J call TRBJ2-1, with 8 positions matching TRBD2. The length of the CDR3 is 16 residues. CDR1 is SGHNT, CDR2 YYREEE, per germline (reference sequence). The trim removed 4 bases at V and 7 bases at J, leaving 13 bases unmatched. CDR3 sequence: CASSPDPSGSRNEQFF. Written as DNA, the CDR3 is TGTGCCAGCAGCCCCGATCCCAGCGGGAGTCGGAATGAGCAGTTCTTC.

This chain uses TRBV9 with TRBJ2-3; 8 bases are shared with TRBD2. The CDR3 has 15 residues. With 4 bases clipped from V and 1 base from J, the junction kept 5 bases outside the gene matches. Germline V gene sequence: CDR1 SGDLS, CDR2 YYNGEE. CDR3 sequence (DNA): TGTGCCAGCAGCCAAAGAGCGGGAGGCACAGATACGCAGTATTTT. Amino acids: CASSQRAGGTDTQYF.

Many counts were recorded for this clonotype. This chain connects TRBV27 to TRBJ1-6; TRBD1 might be the D (6 bases). This CDR3 is 14 amino acids long. The V end was cut by 2 bases, the J end by 4 bases, with 6 bases between. CDR1 MNHEY and CDR2 SMNVEV come from the germline V gene (reference sequence). The CDR3 region is CASSLQGYNSPLHF. The CDR3, as DNA: TGTGCCAGCAGTTTACAGGGGTATAATTCACCCCTCCACTTT.

This clonotype was detected many times. This chain links TRBV7-6 with TRBJ2-2; D is ambiguous. V was shortened by 4 bases and J by 8 bases, with 17 bases between the two germline ends. This CDR3 contains 15 residues. In germline, CDR1 is SGHVS, CDR2 FNYEAQ. The CDR3 DNA is TGTGCCAGCAGCTCCCCTCTCAGGAGTGGTGGGGAGCTGTTTTTT. This translates into CASSSPLRSGGELFF.

CDR3 loop: CASSDSSGRAFQYF. CDR3 nucleotide sequence: TGTGCCAGCAGTGATTCTAGCGGGAGGGCCTTCCAGTACTTC. This chain connects TRBV2 to TRBJ2-5, with 12 bases lining up with TRBD2. Germline V gene sequence: CDR1 SNHLY, CDR2 FYNNEI. This CDR3 has 14 residues. The V segment lost 3 bases and the J segment 10 bases; nucleotides outside the gene matches: 6.

In its sample, this clonotype was seen many times. The V gene is TRBV15, the J gene TRBJ1-1; D remains ambiguous. Germline loops: CDR1 LNHNV, CDR2 YYDKDF (reference sequence). The CDR3 has 11 amino acids. The V end was cut by 2 bases, the J end by 7 bases, with 5 bases between. The CDR3 sequence: CATSRRNEAFF. The CDR3 DNA reads as TGTGCCACCAGCAGACGGAATGAAGCTTTCTTT.

This clonotype has at least ten counts. The chain has TRBV29-1 and TRBJ2-5; no clear D. Germline CDR1 is SQVTM and CDR2 is ANQGSEA. The CDR3 loop spans 11 amino acids. Trimming took 3 bases from V and 4 from J, leaving 6 bases between them. The CDR3 spells CSVDVIETQYF. CDR3 bases: TGCAGCGTTGACGTCATAGAGACCCAGTACTTC.

This clonotype was detected only a few times. J is TRBJ2-3 and V is TRBV30; 8 bases are a match to TRBD2. The junction had 10 bases not matched to a gene; V was cut back by 5 bases and J by 0 bases. In germline, CDR1 is GTSNPN, CDR2 SVGIG (reference sequence). The CDR3 runs 16 residues. The CDR3 here is CAWAAGASGSTDTQYF. The CDR3 bases are TGTGCCTGGGCGGCTGGGGCTAGCGGGAGCACAGATACGCAGTATTTT.

This clonotype has ten or more counts. The gene calls are TRBV6-1 and TRBJ2-5; D not certain. The germline V and J ends were trimmed by 6 bases and 2 bases, with 13 bases remaining between them. The CDR3 runs 14 residues. Looked up from germline, CDR1 is MNHNS and CDR2 is SASEGT. The CDR3: CASRPLGPQETQYF. The CDR3 DNA follows: TGTGCCAGCAGGCCCCTTGGACCGCAAGAGACCCAGTACTTC.

This clonotype appeared many times. This rearrangement joins TRBV28 to TRBJ2-7; D possibly corresponds to TRBD1 (6 bases). The CDR3 has 13 amino acids. Germline loops: CDR1 MDHEN, CDR2 SYDVKM. V was clipped by 6 bases and J by 2 bases, with 11 bases between them. CDR3 protein: CASRSTGTYEQYF. The CDR3 DNA sequence: TGTGCCAGCAGATCGACAGGCACCTACGAGCAGTACTTC.

This clonotype was found a few times. This chain connects TRBV4-2 to TRBJ2-3, with 11 bases lining up with TRBD2. CDR1 is LGHNA and CDR2 is YNFKEQ in the germline V gene. The CDR3 runs 16 residues. V lost 5 bases and J lost 2; bases outside the gene matches: 6. CDR3 in amino acids: CASSSLAGGFTDTQYF. The CDR3 coding sequence is TGTGCCAGCAGCTCGCTAGCGGGAGGATTCACAGATACGCAGTATTTT.

Ten or more counts support this clonotype. The rearrangement joins TRBV10-3 to TRBJ1-5; no definite D call. CDR1 is ENHRY and CDR2 is SYGVKD in the germline V gene. The germline V and J ends were trimmed by 2 bases and 0 bases, with 5 bases remaining between them. The CDR3 runs to 14 residues. The CDR3 nucleotides are TGTGCCATCAGTGAGGGAGATAGCAATCAGCCCCAGCATTTT. Translation: CAISEGDSNQPQHF.

The rearrangement links TRBV7-3 to TRBJ2-3; TRBD2 agrees at 8 bases. The CDR3 runs 14 residues. CDR1 is SGHTA, CDR2 FQGTGA, per germline. V gave up 5 bases and J gave up 6 bases; unmatched junction bases: 7. The CDR3 sequence is CASSKQGLGDTQYF. The CDR3 nucleotides read TGTGCCAGCAGCAAACAGGGACTAGGGGATACGCAGTATTTT.

This clonotype was seen at least ten times. The J gene is TRBJ2-7, the V gene TRBV30; D is perhaps TRBD1 (5 bases). V lost 0 bases and J lost 5, with 11 bases in between. This CDR3 has 13 amino acids. Germline V gives CDR1 GTSNPN, CDR2 SVGIG (reference sequence). The chain's CDR3 is CAWSVVEDNEQYF. Here the CDR3 DNA reads TGTGCCTGGAGTGTGGTCGAGGACAACGAGCAGTACTTC.

This chain joins TRBV4-2 and TRBJ1-6; D ambiguous. The V end lost 2 bases, the J end lost 10 bases, and 12 bases lay between the germline ends. This CDR3 has 14 residues. Germline V gives CDR1 LGHNA, CDR2 YNFKEQ. The CDR3 DNA reads TGTGCCAGCAGCCAATACCAGGACGGGTCACCCCTCCACTTT. Its protein product is CASSQYQDGSPLHF.

In its sample, this clonotype was seen a few times. The rearrangement links TRBV5-6 to TRBJ2-7, with 9 positions matching TRBD2. Germline V gives CDR1 SGHDT, CDR2 YYEEEE. V gave up 4 bases and J gave up 3 bases; unmatched junction bases: 8. This CDR3 contains 15 residues. The CDR3 DNA follows: TGTGCCAGCAGCCGCCGACTAGCGGCTTACTACGAGCAGTACTTC. It specifies CASSRRLAAYYEQYF.